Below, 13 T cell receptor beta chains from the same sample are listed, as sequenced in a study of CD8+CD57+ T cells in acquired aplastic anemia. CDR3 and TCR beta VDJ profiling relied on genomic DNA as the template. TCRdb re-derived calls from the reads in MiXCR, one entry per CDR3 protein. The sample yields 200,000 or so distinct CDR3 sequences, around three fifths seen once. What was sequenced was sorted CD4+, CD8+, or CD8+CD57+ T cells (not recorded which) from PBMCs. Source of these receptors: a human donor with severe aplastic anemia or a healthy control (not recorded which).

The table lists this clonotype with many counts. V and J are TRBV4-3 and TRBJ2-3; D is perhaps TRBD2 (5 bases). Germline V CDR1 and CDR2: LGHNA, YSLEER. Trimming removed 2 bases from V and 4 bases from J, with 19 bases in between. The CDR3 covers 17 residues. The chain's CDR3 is CASSQTREGPVADTQYF. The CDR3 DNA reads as TGCGCCAGCAGCCAAACTCGCGAGGGTCCCGTCGCAGATACGCAGTATTTT.

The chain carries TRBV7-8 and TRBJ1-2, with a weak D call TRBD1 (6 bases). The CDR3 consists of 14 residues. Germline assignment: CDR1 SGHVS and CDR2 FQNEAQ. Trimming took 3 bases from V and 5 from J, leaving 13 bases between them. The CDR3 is CASSFGQREYGYTF. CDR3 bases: TGTGCCAGCAGCTTCGGACAGCGAGAGTATGGCTACACCTTC.

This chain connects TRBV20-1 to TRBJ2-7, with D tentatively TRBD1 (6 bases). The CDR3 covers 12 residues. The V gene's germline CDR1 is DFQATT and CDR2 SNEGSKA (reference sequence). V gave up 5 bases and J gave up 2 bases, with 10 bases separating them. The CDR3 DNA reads TGCAGTGCTGGACAGTTGACCTACGAGCAGTACTTC. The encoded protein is CSAGQLTYEQYF.

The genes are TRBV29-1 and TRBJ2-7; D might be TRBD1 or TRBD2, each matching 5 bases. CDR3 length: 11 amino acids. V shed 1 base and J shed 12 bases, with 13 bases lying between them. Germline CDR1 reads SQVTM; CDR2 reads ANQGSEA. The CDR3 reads CSVEVGTGRYF. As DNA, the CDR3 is TGCAGCGTTGAAGTTGGGACGGGTCGGTACTTC.

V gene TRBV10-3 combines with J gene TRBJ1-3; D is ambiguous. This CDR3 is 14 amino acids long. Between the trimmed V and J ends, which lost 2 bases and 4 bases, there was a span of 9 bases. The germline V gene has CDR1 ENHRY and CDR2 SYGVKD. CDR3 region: CAISERLLGNTIYF. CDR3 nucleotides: TGTGCCATCAGTGAGCGGCTCTTGGGAAACACCATATATTTT.

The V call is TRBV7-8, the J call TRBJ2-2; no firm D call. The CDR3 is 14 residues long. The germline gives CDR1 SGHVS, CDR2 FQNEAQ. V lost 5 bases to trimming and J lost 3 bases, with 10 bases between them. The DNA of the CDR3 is TGTGCCAGCAGCCGCGGACCCGACACCGGGGAGCTGTTTTTT. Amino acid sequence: CASSRGPDTGELFF.

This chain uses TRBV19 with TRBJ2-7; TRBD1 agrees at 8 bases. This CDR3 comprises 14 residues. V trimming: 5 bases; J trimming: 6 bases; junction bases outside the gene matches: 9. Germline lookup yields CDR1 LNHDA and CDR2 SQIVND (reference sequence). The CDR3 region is CASSPRTGTGEQYF. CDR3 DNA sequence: TGTGCCAGTAGTCCAAGGACAGGGACGGGCGAGCAGTACTTC.

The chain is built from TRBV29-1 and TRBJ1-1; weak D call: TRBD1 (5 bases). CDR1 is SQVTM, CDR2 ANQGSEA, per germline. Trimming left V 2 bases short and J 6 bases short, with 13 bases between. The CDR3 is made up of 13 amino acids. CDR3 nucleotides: TGCAGCGTTGAAAGGCAGGGTGTCGCTGAAGCTTTCTTT. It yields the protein CSVERQGVAEAFF.

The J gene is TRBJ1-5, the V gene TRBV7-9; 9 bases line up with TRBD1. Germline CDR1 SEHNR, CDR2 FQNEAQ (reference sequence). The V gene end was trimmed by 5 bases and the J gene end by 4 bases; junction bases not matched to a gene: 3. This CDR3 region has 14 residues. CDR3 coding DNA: TGTGCCAGCAGCCCAGGACAGGGGAATCAGCCCCAGCATTTT. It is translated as CASSPGQGNQPQHF.

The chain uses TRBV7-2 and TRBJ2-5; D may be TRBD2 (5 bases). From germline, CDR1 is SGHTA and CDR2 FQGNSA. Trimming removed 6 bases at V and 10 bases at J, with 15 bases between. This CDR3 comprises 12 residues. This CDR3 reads CASSYPPRDQYF. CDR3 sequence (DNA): TGTGCCAGCAGTTACCCCCCCCGGGACCAGTACTTC. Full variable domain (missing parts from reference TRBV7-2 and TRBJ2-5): GAGVSQSPSNKVTEKGKDVELRCDPISGHTALYWYRQSLGQGLEFLIYFQGNSAPDKSGLPSDRFSAERTGGSVSTLTIQRTQQEDSAVYLCASSYPPRDQYFGPGTRLLVL.

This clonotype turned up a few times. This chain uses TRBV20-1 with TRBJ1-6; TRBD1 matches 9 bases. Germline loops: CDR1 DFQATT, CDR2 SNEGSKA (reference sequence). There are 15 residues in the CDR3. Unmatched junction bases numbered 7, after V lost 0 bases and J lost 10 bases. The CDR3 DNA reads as TGCAGTGCTAGAGACTTACAGGGGGCTCAATCACCCCTCCACTTT. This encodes CSARDLQGAQSPLHF.

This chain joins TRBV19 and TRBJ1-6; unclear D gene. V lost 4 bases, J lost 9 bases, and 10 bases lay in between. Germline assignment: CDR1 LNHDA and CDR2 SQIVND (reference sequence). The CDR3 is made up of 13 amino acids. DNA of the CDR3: TGTGCCAGTAGTACCTCGGGTGGTTCACCCCTCCACTTT. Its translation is CASSTSGGSPLHF.

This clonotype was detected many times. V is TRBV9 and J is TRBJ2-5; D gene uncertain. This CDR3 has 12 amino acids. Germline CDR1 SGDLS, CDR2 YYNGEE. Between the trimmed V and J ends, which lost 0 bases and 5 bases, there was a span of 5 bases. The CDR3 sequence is CASSVGEETQYF. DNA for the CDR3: TGTGCCAGCAGCGTAGGAGAGGAGACCCAGTACTTC.